One sample yielded the 7 T cell receptor beta chains listed below, sequenced in a study of regulatory T cells in long-lasting Graves disease. Time point denoted: newly diagnosed GD, antithyroid drugs for less than 3 months. The TCR library was prepared using RNA isolated from PBMCs. With iRepertoire HTBI primers and Arm-PCR of CDR3 regions, TCR beta libraries were built. One entry per CDR3 protein results from TCRdb running MiXCR on the multiplex PCR reads. The sample has 600,000 to 650,000 distinct CDR3 sequences, around 17% seen once; the top ten hold 15% to 20%. This same sample was also part of a study on T cells in Graves' hyperthyroidism and ophthalmopathy.

The sample here was peripheral blood mononuclear cells (PBMCs), taken at new diagnosis, from a patient treated with antithyroid drugs. The receptors originated from a woman in her thirties with Graves disease.

The table lists this clonotype with many counts. The rearrangement joins TRBV4-1 to TRBJ2-1, with D perhaps TRBD2 (5 bases). Germline V CDR1 and CDR2: MGHRA, YSYEKL. The CDR3 covers 14 residues. V was shortened by 0 bases and J by 10 bases, with 13 bases between the two germline ends. The CDR3 loop is CASSQDNAGPEQFF. In DNA form, the CDR3 reads TGCGCCAGCAGCCAAGATAACGCGGGCCCGGAGCAGTTCTTC.

This clonotype was seen ten or more times. The chain uses TRBV11-1 and TRBJ1-1; tentatively, D is TRBD1 (5 bases). V was shortened by 3 bases and J by 1 base, with 9 bases between the two germline ends. The germline CDR1 and CDR2 sequences are SGHAT and FQDESV (reference sequence). The CDR3 is 14 amino acids. The CDR3: CASSFGASNTEAFF. The CDR3 nucleotides are TGTGCCAGCAGCTTCGGGGCTTCGAACACTGAAGCTTTCTTT.

This clonotype was counted many times. The V gene is TRBV5-1, the J gene TRBJ2-1, with D perhaps matching TRBD1 (6 bases). The germline gives CDR1 SGHRS, CDR2 YFSETQ. The V end was cut by 4 bases, the J end by 15 bases, with 23 bases between. The CDR3 spans 14 residues. The CDR3 sequence: CASSPGHSDGTRFF. CDR3 in DNA: TGCGCCAGCAGCCCGGGACACTCGGACGGTACTCGGTTCTTC.

This clonotype was recorded at least ten times. V gene TRBV15 combines with J gene TRBJ1-1, with D hard to call. Germline V CDR1 and CDR2: LNHNV, YYDKDF (reference sequence). The CDR3 loop spans 13 amino acids. Deletions cut 2 bases from V and 1 base from J, with 5 bases between. The CDR3 DNA reads TGTGCCACCAGCAGAAGTGAGAACACTGAAGCTTTCTTT. Amino acid sequence: CATSRSENTEAFF.

This clonotype was picked up many times. This chain joins TRBV2 and TRBJ2-1, with a possible D match to TRBD2 (5 bases). The better agreement between TRBJ2-5 and the DNA end casts doubt on the J call. This CDR3 comprises 13 residues. CDR1 is SNHLY and CDR2 is FYNNEI in the germline V gene. CDR3 DNA sequence: TGTGCCAGCAAGGAGCGGCCACTGAGAGCCCAGTACTTC. Residues: CASKERPLRAQYF.

This clonotype was found many times. The rearrangement links TRBV11-2 to TRBJ2-1; TRBD2 matches at 12 bases. This CDR3 spans 16 amino acids. V shed 5 bases, J shed 4 bases, and the junction held 6 bases outside the gene matches. Germline CDR1 SGHAT, CDR2 FQNNGV. For the CDR3, the DNA is TGTGCCAGCAGCCGCCGGACTAGCGGGATTTACAATGAGCAGTTCTTC. As protein: CASSRRTSGIYNEQFF.

This clonotype was seen a handful of times. V gene TRBV6-5 combines with J gene TRBJ1-5, with D possibly being TRBD1 (6 bases). The CDR3 sequence is 14 residues long. Trimming took off 4 bases at V and 4 bases at J, with 11 bases between the two ends. CDR1 is MNHEY, CDR2 SVGAGI, per germline. CDR3 nucleotides: TGTGCCAGCAGTTCCCCAGACAGGAATCAGCCCCAGCATTTT. This encodes CASSSPDRNQPQHF.